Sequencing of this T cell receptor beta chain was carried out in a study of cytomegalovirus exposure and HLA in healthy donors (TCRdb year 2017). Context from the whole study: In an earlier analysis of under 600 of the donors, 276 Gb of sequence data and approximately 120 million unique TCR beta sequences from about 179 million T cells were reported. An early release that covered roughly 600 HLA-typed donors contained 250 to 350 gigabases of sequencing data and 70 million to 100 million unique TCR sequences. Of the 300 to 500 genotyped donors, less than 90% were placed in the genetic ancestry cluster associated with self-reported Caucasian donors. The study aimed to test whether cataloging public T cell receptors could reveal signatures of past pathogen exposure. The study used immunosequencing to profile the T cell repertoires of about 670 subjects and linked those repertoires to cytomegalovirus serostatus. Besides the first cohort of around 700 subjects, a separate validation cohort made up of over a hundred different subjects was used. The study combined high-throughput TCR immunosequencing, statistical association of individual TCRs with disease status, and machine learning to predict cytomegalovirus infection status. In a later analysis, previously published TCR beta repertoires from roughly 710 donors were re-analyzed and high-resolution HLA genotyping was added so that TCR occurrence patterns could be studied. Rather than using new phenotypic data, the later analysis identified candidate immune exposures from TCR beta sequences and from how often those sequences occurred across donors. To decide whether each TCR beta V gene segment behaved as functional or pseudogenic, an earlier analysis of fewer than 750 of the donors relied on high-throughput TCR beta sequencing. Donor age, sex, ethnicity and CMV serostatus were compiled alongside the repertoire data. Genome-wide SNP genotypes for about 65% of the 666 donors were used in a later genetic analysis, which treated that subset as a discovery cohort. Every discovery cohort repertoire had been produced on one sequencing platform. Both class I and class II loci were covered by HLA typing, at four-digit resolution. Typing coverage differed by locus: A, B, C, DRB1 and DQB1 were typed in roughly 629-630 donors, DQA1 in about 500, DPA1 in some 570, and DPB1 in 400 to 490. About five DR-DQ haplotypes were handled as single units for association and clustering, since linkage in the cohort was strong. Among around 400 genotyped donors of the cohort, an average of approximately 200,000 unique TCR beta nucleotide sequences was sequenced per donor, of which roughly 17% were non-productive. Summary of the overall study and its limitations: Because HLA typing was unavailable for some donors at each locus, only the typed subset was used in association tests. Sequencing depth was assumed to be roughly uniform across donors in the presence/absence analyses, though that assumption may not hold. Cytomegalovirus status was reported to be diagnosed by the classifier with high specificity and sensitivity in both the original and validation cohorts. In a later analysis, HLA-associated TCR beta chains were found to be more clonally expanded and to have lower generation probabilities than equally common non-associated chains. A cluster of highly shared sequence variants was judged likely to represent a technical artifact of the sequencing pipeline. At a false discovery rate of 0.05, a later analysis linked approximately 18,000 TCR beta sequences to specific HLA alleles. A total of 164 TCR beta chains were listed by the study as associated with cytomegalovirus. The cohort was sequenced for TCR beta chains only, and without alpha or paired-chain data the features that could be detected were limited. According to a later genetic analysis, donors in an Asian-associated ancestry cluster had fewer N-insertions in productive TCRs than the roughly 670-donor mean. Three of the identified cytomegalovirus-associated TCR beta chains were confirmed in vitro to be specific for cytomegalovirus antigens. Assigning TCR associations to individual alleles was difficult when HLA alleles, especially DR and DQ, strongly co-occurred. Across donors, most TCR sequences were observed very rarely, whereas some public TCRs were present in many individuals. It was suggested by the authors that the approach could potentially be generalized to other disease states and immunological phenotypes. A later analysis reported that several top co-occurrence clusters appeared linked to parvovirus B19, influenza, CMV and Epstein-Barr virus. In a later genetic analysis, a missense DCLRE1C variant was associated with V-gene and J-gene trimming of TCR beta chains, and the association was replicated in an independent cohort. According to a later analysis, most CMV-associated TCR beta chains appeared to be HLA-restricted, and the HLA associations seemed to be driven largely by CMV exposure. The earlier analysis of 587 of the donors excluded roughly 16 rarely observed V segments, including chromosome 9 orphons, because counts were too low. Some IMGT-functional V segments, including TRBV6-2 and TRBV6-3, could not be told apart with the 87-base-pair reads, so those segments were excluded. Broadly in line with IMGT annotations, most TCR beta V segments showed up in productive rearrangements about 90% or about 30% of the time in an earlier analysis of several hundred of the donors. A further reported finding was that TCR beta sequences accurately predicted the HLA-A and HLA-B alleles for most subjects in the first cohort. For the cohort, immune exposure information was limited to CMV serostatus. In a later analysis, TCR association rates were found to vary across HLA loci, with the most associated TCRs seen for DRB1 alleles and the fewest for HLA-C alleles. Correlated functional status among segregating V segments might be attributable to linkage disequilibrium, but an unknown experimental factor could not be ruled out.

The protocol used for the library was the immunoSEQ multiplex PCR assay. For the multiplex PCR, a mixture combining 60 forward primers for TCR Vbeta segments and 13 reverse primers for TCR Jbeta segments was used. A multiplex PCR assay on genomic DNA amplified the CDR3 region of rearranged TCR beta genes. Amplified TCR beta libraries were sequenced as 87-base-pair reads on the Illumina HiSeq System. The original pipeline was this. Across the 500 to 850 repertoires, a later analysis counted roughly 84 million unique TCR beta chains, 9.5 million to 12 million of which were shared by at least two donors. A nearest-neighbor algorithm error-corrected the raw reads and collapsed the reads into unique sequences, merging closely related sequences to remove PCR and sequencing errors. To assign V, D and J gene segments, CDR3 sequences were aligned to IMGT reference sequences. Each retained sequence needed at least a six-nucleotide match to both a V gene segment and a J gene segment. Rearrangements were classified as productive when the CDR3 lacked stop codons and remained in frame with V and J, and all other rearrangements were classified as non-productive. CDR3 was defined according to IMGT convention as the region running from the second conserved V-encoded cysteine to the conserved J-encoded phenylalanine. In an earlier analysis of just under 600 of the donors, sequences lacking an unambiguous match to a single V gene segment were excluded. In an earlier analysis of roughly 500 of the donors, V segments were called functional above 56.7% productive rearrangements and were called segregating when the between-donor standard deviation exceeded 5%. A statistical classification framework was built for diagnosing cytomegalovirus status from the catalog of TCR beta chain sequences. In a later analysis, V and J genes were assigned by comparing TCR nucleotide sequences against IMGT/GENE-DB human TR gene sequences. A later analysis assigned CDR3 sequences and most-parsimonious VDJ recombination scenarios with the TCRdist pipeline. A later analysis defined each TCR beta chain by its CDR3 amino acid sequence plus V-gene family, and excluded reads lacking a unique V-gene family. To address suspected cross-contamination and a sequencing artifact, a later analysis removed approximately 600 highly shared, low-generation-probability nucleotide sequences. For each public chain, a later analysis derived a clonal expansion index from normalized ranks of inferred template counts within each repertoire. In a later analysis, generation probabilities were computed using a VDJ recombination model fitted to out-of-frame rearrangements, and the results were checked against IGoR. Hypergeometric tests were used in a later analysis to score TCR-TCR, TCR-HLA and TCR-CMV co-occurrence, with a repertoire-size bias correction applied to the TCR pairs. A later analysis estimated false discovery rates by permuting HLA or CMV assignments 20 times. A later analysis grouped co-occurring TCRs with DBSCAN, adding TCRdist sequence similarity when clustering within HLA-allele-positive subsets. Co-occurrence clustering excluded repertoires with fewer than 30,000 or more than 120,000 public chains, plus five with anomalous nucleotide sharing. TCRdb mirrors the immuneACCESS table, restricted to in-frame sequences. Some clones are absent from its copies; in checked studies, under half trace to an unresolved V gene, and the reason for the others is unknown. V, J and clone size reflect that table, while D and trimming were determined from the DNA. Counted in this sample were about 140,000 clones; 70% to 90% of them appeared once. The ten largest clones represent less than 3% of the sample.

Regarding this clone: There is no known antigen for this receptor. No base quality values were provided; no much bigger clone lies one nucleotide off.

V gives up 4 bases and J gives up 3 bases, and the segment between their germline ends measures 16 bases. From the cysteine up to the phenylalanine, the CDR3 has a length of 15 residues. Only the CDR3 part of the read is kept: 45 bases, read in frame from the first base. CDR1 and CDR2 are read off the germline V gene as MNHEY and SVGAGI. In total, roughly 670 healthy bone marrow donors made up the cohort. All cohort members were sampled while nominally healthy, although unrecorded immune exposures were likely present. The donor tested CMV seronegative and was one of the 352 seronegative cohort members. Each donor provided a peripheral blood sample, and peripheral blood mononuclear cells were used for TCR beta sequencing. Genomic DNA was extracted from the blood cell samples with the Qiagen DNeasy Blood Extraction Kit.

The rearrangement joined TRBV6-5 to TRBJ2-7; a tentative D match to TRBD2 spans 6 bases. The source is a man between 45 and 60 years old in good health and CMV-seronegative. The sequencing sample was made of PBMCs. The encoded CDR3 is CASSSGGGDRYEQYF. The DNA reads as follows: TGTGCCAGCAGTTCCGGAGGAGGGGACCGCTACGAGCAGTACTTC.